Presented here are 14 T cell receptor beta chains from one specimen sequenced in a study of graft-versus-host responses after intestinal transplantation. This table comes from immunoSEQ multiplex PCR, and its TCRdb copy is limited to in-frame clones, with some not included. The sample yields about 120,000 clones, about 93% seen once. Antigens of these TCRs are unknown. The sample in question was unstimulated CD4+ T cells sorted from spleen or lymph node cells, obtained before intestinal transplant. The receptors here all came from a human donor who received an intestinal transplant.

The CDR3 sequence: CASSYGTSVYNEQFF. CDR3 in DNA: TGTGCCAGCAGTTACGGTACTAGCGTATACAATGAGCAGTTCTTC. The chain recombines TRBV6-5 with TRBJ2-1; 7 bases fit TRBD2. Trimming took 2 bases from V and 4 from J; bases not matched to a gene: 5. The CDR3 is 15 residues long. Germline loops: CDR1 MNHEY, CDR2 SVGAGI.

CDR3 bases: TGCGCCAGCAGCTTGGACATTTTTTTAGGTGGCTACACCTTC. This codes for CASSLDIFLGGYTF. The chain has TRBV5-1 and TRBJ1-2; D gene uncertain. This CDR3 is 14 amino acids long. Trimming took off 0 bases at V and 7 bases at J, with 13 bases between the two ends. CDR1 SGHRS and CDR2 YFSETQ come from the germline V gene.

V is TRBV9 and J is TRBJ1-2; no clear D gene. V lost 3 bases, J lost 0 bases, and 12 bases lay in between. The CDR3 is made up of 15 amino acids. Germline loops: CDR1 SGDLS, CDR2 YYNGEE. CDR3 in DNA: TGTGCCAGCAGCGGGGTGGTGTCAGCTAACTATGGCTACACCTTC. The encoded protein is CASSGVVSANYGYTF.

In DNA form, the CDR3 reads TGTGCCAGCAGTTTGGGCGGGAGGGCCCGCACCGGGGAGCTGTTTTTT. This codes for CASSLGGRARTGELFF. The V gene is TRBV28, the J gene TRBJ2-2, with 9 bases that match TRBD2. Germline V gene sequence: CDR1 MDHEN, CDR2 SYDVKM. The V gene end was trimmed by 3 bases and the J gene end by 4 bases; junction bases not matched to a gene: 6. This CDR3 is built from 16 residues.

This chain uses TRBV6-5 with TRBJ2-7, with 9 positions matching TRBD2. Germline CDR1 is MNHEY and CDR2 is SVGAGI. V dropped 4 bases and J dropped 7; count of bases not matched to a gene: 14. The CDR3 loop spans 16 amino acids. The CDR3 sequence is CASSFRLADAPGEQYF. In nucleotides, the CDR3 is TGTGCCAGCAGTTTCCGACTAGCGGACGCCCCTGGGGAGCAGTACTTC.

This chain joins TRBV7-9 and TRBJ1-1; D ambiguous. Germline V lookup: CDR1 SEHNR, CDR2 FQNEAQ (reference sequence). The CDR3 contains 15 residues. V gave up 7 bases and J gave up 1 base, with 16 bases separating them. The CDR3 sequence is CASTPPGRPNTEAFF. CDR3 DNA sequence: TGTGCCAGCACCCCGCCGGGCCGGCCGAACACTGAAGCTTTCTTT.

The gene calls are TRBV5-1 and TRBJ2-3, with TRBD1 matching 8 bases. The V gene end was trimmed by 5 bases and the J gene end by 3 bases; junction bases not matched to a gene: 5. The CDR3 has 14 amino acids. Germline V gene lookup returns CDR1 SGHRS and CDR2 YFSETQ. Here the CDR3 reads CASRTGELTDTQYF. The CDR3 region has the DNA TGCGCCAGCAGGACAGGGGAGTTAACAGATACGCAGTATTTT.

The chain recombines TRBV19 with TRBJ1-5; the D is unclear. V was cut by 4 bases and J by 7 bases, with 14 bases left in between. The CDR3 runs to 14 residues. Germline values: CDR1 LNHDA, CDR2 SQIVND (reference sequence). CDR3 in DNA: TGTGCCAGTAGTAAGTGGAGAACGGTACAGCCCCAGCATTTT. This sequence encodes CASSKWRTVQPQHF.

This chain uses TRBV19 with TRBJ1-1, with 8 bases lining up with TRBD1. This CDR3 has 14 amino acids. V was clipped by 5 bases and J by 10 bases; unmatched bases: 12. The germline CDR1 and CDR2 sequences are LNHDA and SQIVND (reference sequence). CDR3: CASSFSGGVFRAFF. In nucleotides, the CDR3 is TGTGCCAGTAGTTTTTCAGGGGGCGTTTTTCGAGCTTTCTTT.

The CDR3 sequence: CSGSDGSYNEQFF. In DNA, the CDR3 is TGCAGCGGATCTGATGGCTCCTACAATGAGCAGTTCTTC. The chain links TRBV29-1 to TRBJ2-1, with D unclear. The CDR3 spans 13 residues. Germline-derived CDR1 and CDR2 are SQVTM and ANQGSEA. Trimming stripped 7 bases from V and 0 bases from J, with 10 bases between.

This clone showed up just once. The CDR3 coding sequence is TGTGCCAGCAGTCAGACAGCCAGCAATCAGCCCCAGCATTTT. Its protein product is CASSQTASNQPQHF. The J gene is TRBJ1-5, the V gene TRBV6-6, with a tentative D call TRBD1 (5 bases). This CDR3 spans 14 amino acids. Deletions cut 5 bases from V and 1 base from J, with 9 bases between. Germline V gene lookup returns CDR1 MNHNY and CDR2 SVGAGI (reference sequence).

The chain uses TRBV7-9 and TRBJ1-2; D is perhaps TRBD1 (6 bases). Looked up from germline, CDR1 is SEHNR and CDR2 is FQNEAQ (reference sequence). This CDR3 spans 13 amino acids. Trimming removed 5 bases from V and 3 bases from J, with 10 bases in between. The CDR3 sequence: CASSRAGDYGYTF. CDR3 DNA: TGTGCCAGCAGCCGCGCAGGGGACTATGGCTACACCTTC.

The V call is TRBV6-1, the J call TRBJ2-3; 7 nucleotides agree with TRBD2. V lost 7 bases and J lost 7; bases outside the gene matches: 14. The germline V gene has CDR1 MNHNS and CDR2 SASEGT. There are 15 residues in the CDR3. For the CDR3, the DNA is TGTGCCAGCACACTCAGCGGGATTAAACGGAATACGCAGTATTTT. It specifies CASTLSGIKRNTQYF.

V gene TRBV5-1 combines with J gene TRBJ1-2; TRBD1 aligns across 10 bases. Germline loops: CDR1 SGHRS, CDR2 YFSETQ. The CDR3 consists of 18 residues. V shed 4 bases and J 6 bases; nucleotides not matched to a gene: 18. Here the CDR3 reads CASSTRQGARRVGHGYTF. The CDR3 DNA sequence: TGCGCCAGCAGCACCCGACAGGGGGCTAGAAGGGTCGGTCATGGCTACACCTTC.